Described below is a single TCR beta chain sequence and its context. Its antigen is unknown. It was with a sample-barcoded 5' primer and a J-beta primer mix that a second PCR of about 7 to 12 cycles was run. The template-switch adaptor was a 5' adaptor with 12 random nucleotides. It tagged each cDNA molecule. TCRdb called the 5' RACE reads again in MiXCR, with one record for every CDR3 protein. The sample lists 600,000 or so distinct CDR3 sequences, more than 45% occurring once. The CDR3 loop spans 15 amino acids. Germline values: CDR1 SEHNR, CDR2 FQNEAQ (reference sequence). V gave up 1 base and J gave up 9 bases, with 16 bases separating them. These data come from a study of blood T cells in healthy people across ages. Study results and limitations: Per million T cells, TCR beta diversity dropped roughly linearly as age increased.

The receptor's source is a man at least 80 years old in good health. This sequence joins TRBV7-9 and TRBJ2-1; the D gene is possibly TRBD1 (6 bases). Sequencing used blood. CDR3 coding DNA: TGTGCCAGCAGCTTAGTGGGGGTGGGGGCCTGTGAGCAGTTCTTC. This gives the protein CASSLVGVGACEQFF.